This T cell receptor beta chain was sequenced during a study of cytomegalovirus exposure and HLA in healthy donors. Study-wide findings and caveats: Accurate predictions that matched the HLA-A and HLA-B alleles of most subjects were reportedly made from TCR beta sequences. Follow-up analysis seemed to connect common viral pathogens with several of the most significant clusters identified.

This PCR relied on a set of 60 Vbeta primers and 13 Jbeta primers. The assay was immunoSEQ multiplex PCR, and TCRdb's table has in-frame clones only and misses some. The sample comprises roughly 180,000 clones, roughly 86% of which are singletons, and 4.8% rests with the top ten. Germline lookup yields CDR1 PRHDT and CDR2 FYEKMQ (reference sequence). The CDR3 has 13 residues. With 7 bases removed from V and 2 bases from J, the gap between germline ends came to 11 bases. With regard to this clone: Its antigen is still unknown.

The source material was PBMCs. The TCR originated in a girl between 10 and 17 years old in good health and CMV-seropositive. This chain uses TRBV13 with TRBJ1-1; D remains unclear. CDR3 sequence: CASNEEGNTEAFF. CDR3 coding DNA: TGTGCCAGCAATGAGGAGGGTAACACTGAAGCTTTCTTT.